The 5 T cell receptor beta chains below all came from one sample that was sequenced in a study of coeliac disease. Repertoires were generated with immunoSEQ multiplex PCR, while TCRdb's copy carries only in-frame clones and drops some. The sample carries under 2,500 clones, approximately 59% recorded once. The material sequenced was intraepithelial lymphocytes from the gut. The receptors were sampled from a woman aged 70-85 years with celiac disease on a gluten-free diet.

About this clone: The junction differs from germline at one of its ends, possibly a read error. V gene TRBV19 combines with J gene TRBJ2-3; TRBD2 matches at 8 bases. CDR1 LNHDA and CDR2 SQIVND come from the germline V gene (reference sequence). This CDR3 is built from 16 residues. This CDR3 is CVSSPRGGLSTDTQYF. The CDR3 DNA reads TGTGTCAGTAGTCCTCGGGGGGGATTGAGCACAGATACGCAGTATTTT.

The V call is TRBV14, the J call TRBJ1-1, with D tentatively TRBD1 (6 bases). The V end was cut by 4 bases, the J end by 1 base, with 16 bases between. In germline, CDR1 is SGHDN, CDR2 FVKESK. CDR3 length equals 16 residues. In DNA form, the CDR3 reads TGTGCCAGCAGCCCGCCGTGGCGGGGGCCGAACACTGAAGCTTTCTTT. Residues: CASSPPWRGPNTEAFF.

The CDR3 DNA follows: TGTGCCAGCAGTGGATGGGGCCAGCGGGGCTACGAGCAGTACTTC. Encoded protein: CASSGWGQRGYEQYF. The chain uses TRBV6-1 and TRBJ2-5; 7 positions match TRBD2. The last part of the DNA fits TRBJ2-7 better; the J call may be wrong. Germline V gene data show CDR1 as MNHNS and CDR2 as SASEGT. CDR3 size: 15 residues.

V usage is TRBV28 and J usage is TRBJ2-6, with D unresolved. Germline-derived CDR1 and CDR2 are MDHEN and SYDVKM. The CDR3 covers 16 residues. V dropped 0 bases and J dropped 4 bases, with 10 bases sitting between them. CDR3: CASSLCAVSGANVLTF. Written as DNA, the CDR3 is TGTGCCAGCAGTTTATGCGCGGTTTCCGGGGCCAACGTCCTGACTTTC.

The rearrangement joins TRBV4-1 to TRBJ2-7, with D possibly matching TRBD2 (5 bases). Germline V CDR1 and CDR2: MGHRA, YSYEKL. The CDR3 runs to 13 residues. Trimming took off 4 bases at V and 4 bases at J, with 11 bases between the two ends. The CDR3 region is CASSPSTGYEQYV. The CDR3 bases are TGCGCCAGCAGCCCCTCCACGGGGTACGAGCAGTACGTC.